The T cell receptor beta chain described here comes from a study of CD8 T cells in ankylosing spondylitis. A remark on this clonotype: Its target is unknown.

CDR1 and CDR2 from the germline V gene are SGHAT and FQDESV (reference sequence). Trimming took 4 bases from V and 4 from J; bases not matched to a gene: 9. The CDR3 length is 16 residues. The study, taken as a whole, reports: In the blood and synovial fluid of reactive arthritis, some motif variants had been previously reported. Ankylosing spondylitis blood appeared to be characterized by a TCR beta motif of several highly homologous variants. CD8+ by phenotype, disease-linked clones were relatively rare in peripheral blood.

Molecular-barcoded quantitative 5'-RACE produced these TCR beta libraries. TCRdb reprocessed the 5' RACE reads with MiXCR, giving one entry per CDR3 protein. The data contain about 220,000 distinct CDR3 sequences, roughly 24% of them singletons. The specimen was blood, either unsorted or a sorted T cell fraction (not recorded which). The chain employs TRBV11-1 and TRBJ2-3; TRBD2 matches 9 bases. The origin of this receptor is a male donor with ankylosing spondylitis or in good health (not recorded which). The CDR3 sequence is CASSSPGLAKSDTQYF. CDR3 sequence (DNA): TGTGCCAGCAGCTCTCCGGGACTAGCAAAGTCAGATACGCAGTATTTT.